The 10 T cell receptor beta chains reported below all come from one sample, sequenced in a study of PD-L1 blockade in urothelial cancer. Clones were read by immunoSEQ multiplex PCR, and TCRdb kept only the in-frame ones, dropping some. The sample lists some 79,000 clones, roughly 80% occurring once. This specimen consisted of PBMCs, obtained around atezolizumab (anti-PD-L1) treatment. The receptors were sampled from a man in his 70s with urothelial cancer.

V usage is TRBV19 and J usage is TRBJ1-4; maybe TRBD1 (5 bases). Trimming removed 11 bases at V and 0 bases at J, with 13 bases between. In germline, CDR1 is LNHDA, CDR2 SQIVND (reference sequence). CDR3 size: 14 residues. Here the CDR3 DNA reads TGTGCCTCCCAGGAGGGGCCAACTAATGAAAAACTGTTTTTT. Translated: CASQEGPTNEKLFF. Looking up the rest from reference TRBV19 and TRBJ1-4 gives the full variable domain: DGGITQSPKYLFRKEGQNVTLSCEQNLNHDAMYWYRQDPGQGLRLIYYSQIVNDFQKGDIAEGYSVSREKKESFPLTVTSAQKNPTAFYLCASQEGPTNEKLFFGSGTQLSVL.

A few counts support this clone. The rearrangement uses TRBV7-9 and TRBJ1-1; no clear D. The CDR3 contains 13 residues. The V end was cut by 1 base, the J end by 0 bases, with 3 bases between. Germline CDR1 is SEHNR and CDR2 is FQNEAQ (reference sequence). Written as DNA, the CDR3 is TGTGCCAGCAGCTTAGACATGAACACTGAAGCTTTCTTT. Protein sequence: CASSLDMNTEAFF.

The rearrangement joins TRBV11-3 to TRBJ1-3, with D perhaps TRBD1 (5 bases). This CDR3 spans 15 amino acids. V dropped 3 bases and J dropped 1 base, with 10 bases sitting between them. Germline loops: CDR1 SGHNT, CDR2 YENEEA. The CDR3 sequence is CASSLVSGSGNTIYF. Written as DNA, the CDR3 is TGTGCCAGCAGCTTGGTATCAGGGTCTGGAAACACCATATATTTT.

The chain combines TRBV10-3 with TRBJ1-2; 7 positions agree with TRBD1. The CDR3 spans 15 residues. Germline V CDR1 and CDR2: ENHRY, SYGVKD. V lost 1 base, J lost 3 bases, and 5 bases stayed unmatched. The CDR3 DNA sequence: TGTGCCATCAGTGAGTTTTACGGGACAGACTATGGCTACACCTTC. Translating it yields CAISEFYGTDYGYTF.

The CDR3 region is CASSLGFRLAGAKNIQYF. The CDR3 coding sequence is TGTGCCAGTAGTCTAGGATTCCGACTAGCGGGAGCCAAAAACATTCAGTACTTC. The chain recombines TRBV19 with TRBJ2-4; 10 bases align to TRBD2. V was clipped by 5 bases and J by 0 bases; unmatched bases: 10. CDR3 size: 18 residues. Germline-derived CDR1 and CDR2 are LNHDA and SQIVND (reference sequence).

This chain links TRBV5-4 with TRBJ2-1; 10 positions agree with TRBD1. Germline V lookup: CDR1 SGHNT, CDR2 YYREEE (reference sequence). The CDR3 is 15 amino acids. V lost 3 bases and J lost 3; bases outside the gene matches: 3. In DNA, the CDR3 is TGTGCCAGCAGCTCCGGGACAGGGGACTACAATGAGCAGTTCTTC. Encoded protein: CASSSGTGDYNEQFF.

This chain links TRBV27 with TRBJ2-2, with 7 bases lining up with TRBD1. V shed 5 bases and J 1 base; nucleotides not matched to a gene: 4. The CDR3 sequence is 15 residues long. CDR1 and CDR2 (germline): MNHEY, SMNVEV (reference sequence). The CDR3 here is CASSPRTGNTGELFF. CDR3 bases: TGTGCCAGCAGTCCAAGGACAGGGAACACCGGGGAGCTGTTTTTT.

The chain uses TRBV7-6 and TRBJ2-5; 10 nucleotides match TRBD2. V was clipped by 4 bases and J by 5 bases; unmatched bases: 10. This CDR3 has 16 residues. Germline CDR1 is SGHVS and CDR2 is FNYEAQ. The CDR3 region is CASSSRTSGIFETQYF. The CDR3 bases are TGTGCCAGCAGCTCCCGAACTAGCGGGATTTTTGAGACCCAGTACTTC. The full variable domain, its missing parts supplied by reference TRBV7-6 and TRBJ2-5, is GAGVSQSPRYKVTKRGQDVALRCDPISGHVSLYWYRQALGQGPEFLTYFNYEAQQDKSGLPNDRFSAERPEGSISTLTIQRTEQRDSAMYRCASSSRTSGIFETQYFGPGTRLLVL.

V gene TRBV10-1 combines with J gene TRBJ2-2; 9 bases are a match to TRBD1. J was trimmed by 2 bases and V by 6 bases; bases with no gene match: 7. The germline CDR1 and CDR2 sequences are WNHNN and SYGVQD (reference sequence). The CDR3 is made up of 16 amino acids. The CDR3 is CASSDPGQGNTGELFF. CDR3 sequence (DNA): TGCGCCAGCAGCGACCCGGGACAGGGTAACACCGGGGAGCTGTTTTTT.

This clone came up once. The chain has TRBV19 and TRBJ1-2; TRBD1 matches 10 bases. This CDR3 is built from 14 residues. The V segment lost 5 bases and the J segment 3 bases; nucleotides outside the gene matches: 3. Germline CDR1 LNHDA, CDR2 SQIVND (reference sequence). Written as DNA, the CDR3 is TGTGCCAGTAGTGCGGACAGGGGGGACTATGGCTACACCTTC. Translated, it gives CASSADRGDYGYTF.